This T cell receptor (beta chain) was sequenced in a study of T-cell reconstitution after alpha-beta-depleted transplantation in children. A library of TCRbeta sequences, prepared with unique molecular identifiers, was generated. One entry per CDR3 protein results from TCRdb running MiXCR on the PCR reads. This repertoire shows about 400,000 distinct CDR3 sequences, around 15% found once; its top ten account for 25% to 30%. The CDR3 is 16 residues long. Germline CDR1 is SEHNR and CDR2 is FQNEAQ (reference sequence). The V end was cut by 1 base, the J end by 1 base, with 13 bases between. This clonotype was seen more than once but under ten times.

This sequence joins TRBV7-9 and TRBJ1-1; D gene unclear. The specimen comprised PBMCs, mostly from graft donor cells, sampled 360 days after TCRalphabeta/CD19-depleted stem cell transplant. The TCR sequence derives from a boy less than two years old who had a stem cell transplant for Wiskott-Aldrich syndrome, so the T cells may come from the graft donor. In DNA, the CDR3 is TGTGCCAGCAGCTTAGGAAGAGTCCCGGCGAACACTGAAGCTTTCTTT. Translating gives CASSLGRVPANTEAFF.